This record concerns one TCR beta chain sequence. This clone has a handful of counts. Its specific antigen is unknown. Base qualities were left out, and no much larger clone turns up one base away. Spanning cysteine to phenylalanine, the CDR3 consists of 13 amino acids. Kept here is only the CDR3 DNA, which spans 39 bases and is read in frame from base 1. Reading the germline V gene (reference sequence) gives CDR1 MNHEY and CDR2 SMNVEV. V gives up 5 bases and J gives up 9 bases, and the segment between their germline ends measures 15 bases. These data come from a study of beta chain features in type 1 diabetes (dated by TCRdb to the late 2010s). Turning to the overall study: Mean age, gender distribution, total cell number and subset yield were not different between patients and healthy donors. A total of about 100 million sorted cells were examined across all samples, and RNA yield correlated strongly with the number of cells per subset. The study compared the TCRB repertoires of sorted circulating CD4+ T cell subsets in recently diagnosed type 1 diabetes patients with those in matched healthy donors. Regulatory and stem cell-like memory subsets were obtained from only 8 patients and roughly 8 healthy donors, while naive and central memory subsets were obtained from all 28 donors.

A single peripheral blood draw of 95 to 150 mL on average was collected from each donor into heparinised tubes. Naive, central memory, regulatory and stem cell-like memory CD4+ T cells were sorted on a BD FACSAria II using a panel including CD45RO, CCR7, CD25, CD127, CD95 and CD27. Every sorted population had a purity above 95%. PBMCs were isolated right away by Lymphoprep density gradient centrifugation and were stained directly, without culture. So that batch effects would be minimized, each experiment stained and sorted samples in pairs, pairing one healthy donor with one patient. The full study reports these points: A moderate but significant shortening of TCRB CDR3 length was observed in type 1 diabetes patients in all four CD4+ subsets. At VDJ recombination sites, patients with type 1 diabetes made fewer insertions and deleted more nucleotides, a pattern implying thymic rearrangement abnormalities. PCR may preferentially amplify shorter templates, but because patient and control samples were amplified and corrected together, any resulting skew would affect both groups equally. Naive, central memory and regulatory TCRB repertoires appeared to be more alike among patients than among healthy donors. Because the HLA sub-analyses included only small numbers of individuals, any influence of HLA type on TCRB rearrangement was left unresolved. Because cDNA rather than genomic DNA was sequenced, highly expressing activated cells could have been over-represented, although no difference in activation and CD3 levels was found between groups.

The entire isolated RNA was reverse transcribed using the High Capacity cDNA Reverse Transcription Kit, and thus expressed TCRB transcripts were sequenced. Deep immunoSEQ sequencing was performed on naive, central memory and regulatory T cell samples, with an average of roughly 3.3 million total reads per sample. Sorted cells were lysed in RLT buffer, and RNA was extracted using DNase-treated RNeasy Micro or Mini kits according to cell number. Each cell subset was processed on its own to prevent cross-contamination, while patient and healthy donor samples were processed together. TCRB sequences were amplified from cDNA with the immunoSEQ multiplex PCR, producing 87-bp fragments spanning the CDR3 region. Amplicons were sequenced on the Illumina HiSeq platform. The paper's data handling went like this. PCR bias was computationally corrected using synthetic template baselines, reads within Hamming distance 2 were collapsed, and singletons that could not be merged were discarded. Reads were aligned to IMGT to assign V, D and J genes, CDR3 length, and insertions or deletions at six rearrangement sites. Within each subset, clonotype counts were normalized to sorted cell number, after which true diversity and Gini coefficients were computed with the tcR R package. The overlap coefficient, calculated on TCRB nucleotide sequences, was used to quantify repertoire sharing. Sourced from immuneACCESS, this table was stored by TCRdb with only in-frame sequences that have V and J called. A share of the clones is absent; for the studies checked, an unresolved V gene accounts for under half, and the remainder has no known explanation. From that table come the V and J calls and clone size; the DNA was used to work out D and trimming. Counted in this sample were 85,000 to 110,000 clones; 28% of them appeared once. Jointly, the top ten make up under 0.55% of the sample.

The receptor comes from a woman aged 18-30 years with type 1 diabetes. In this chain, TRBV27 is recombined with TRBJ2-3; the D gene is perhaps TRBD1, on 7 matching bases. The sequenced material came from central memory CD4+ T cells from blood. CDR3 sequence: CASSHPPGGTQYF. In nucleotide form, the sequence is TGTGCCAGCAGTCACCCGCCAGGGGGGACGCAGTATTTT.